The clone carrying this T cell receptor (beta chain) was seen a handful of times. Its specificity is unknown. The sample comes from a study of T-cell memory formation after mild COVID-19. Findings and caveats of the study: Clones contracting across day 15 to 85 had a balanced CD4/CD8 profile; later expanding clones leaned CD4+. Some SARS-CoV-2-responding clones were already detected in memory before infection. Clones that contracted clustered mainly in CM and EM if CD4+ and in EMRA if CD8+.

TCRdb called the 5' RACE reads again in MiXCR, with one record for every CDR3 protein. The table includes approximately 580,000 distinct CDR3 sequences, about a fifth detected once. The CDR3 has 17 amino acids. The germline V gene has CDR1 MNHNS and CDR2 SASEGT. Between the trimmed V and J ends, which lost 3 bases and 5 bases, there was a span of 22 bases. The sequence was obtained from an adult woman who had mild COVID-19 (a few samples of this study predate the infection). Cell type and time point are not known. The gene calls are TRBV6-1 and TRBJ2-5, with a tentative D call TRBD1 (6 bases). The sequencing input was PBMCs or a T cell subset sorted from them (not recorded which). The CDR3 DNA reads as TGTGCCAGCAGTGAGAAGGCTGACAGGACCTTATGGGAGACCCAGTACTTC. Its translation is CASSEKADRTLWETQYF.